One and the same sample provided the 18 T cell receptor beta chains below, sequenced in a study of cytomegalovirus exposure and HLA in healthy donors. It was with 60 Vbeta and 13 Jbeta primers that the PCR ran. Assay used: immunoSEQ multiplex PCR; TCRdb lists only in-frame clones, some missing. The sample has under 150,000 clones; 60% to 85% are singletons. Material: PBMCs. These receptors originate from a man in his forties in good health and CMV-seropositive.

The V call is TRBV7-7, the J call TRBJ2-5; D perhaps matches TRBD1 (6 bases). Trimming removed 5 bases from V and 4 bases from J, with 11 bases in between. Germline V gives CDR1 SSHAT, CDR2 FNYEAQ (reference sequence). The CDR3 runs 13 residues. CDR3 loop: CASSNNRAETQYF. In DNA form, the CDR3 reads TGTGCCAGCAGCAATAACAGGGCAGAGACCCAGTACTTC.

CDR3 protein: CASSVRTVDYGYTF. The DNA for the CDR3 is TGTGCCAGCAGCGTCCGGACAGTAGACTATGGCTACACCTTC. This chain links TRBV21-1 with TRBJ1-2; TRBD1 is the table's D call and was not checked against the DNA. TRBV21-1 is shown as a pseudogene. The CDR3 length is 14 residues.

This clone was found a few times. The rearrangement joins TRBV6-5 to TRBJ2-7; no clear D gene. This CDR3 has 13 amino acids. CDR1 and CDR2 (germline): MNHEY, SVGAGI. With 1 base removed from V and 2 bases from J, the gap between germline ends came to 6 bases. The CDR3 region is CASSYLQTYEQYF. In DNA form, the CDR3 reads TGTGCCAGCAGTTACTTGCAGACCTACGAGCAGTACTTC.

Note on this clone: Germline is not matched at one junction end, which may reflect a read error. CDR3 residues: CANSQWEGGYGYTF. In DNA, the CDR3 is TGCGCCAACAGTCAATGGGAGGGGGGCTATGGCTACACCTTC. The rearrangement uses TRBV23-1 and TRBJ1-2; D might be TRBD1 (6 bases). TRBV23-1 is filed as an ORF, its function uncertain. The CDR3 length is 14 residues.

This clone was found a few times. The chain combines TRBV19 with TRBJ1-2; 8 bases agree with TRBD1. Germline CDR1 and CDR2: LNHDA and SQIVND (reference sequence). V was pared by 0 bases and J by 5 bases, with 5 bases of the junction left unmatched. The CDR3 runs to 15 residues. As DNA, the CDR3 is TGTGCCAGTAGTATAGATTACGGACAGGGATATGGCTACACCTTC. Protein product: CASSIDYGQGYGYTF.

This clone was detected a few times. This sequence joins TRBV7-3 and TRBJ2-2; the match to TRBD2 covers 7 bases. Germline-derived CDR1 and CDR2 are SGHTA and FQGTGA. The CDR3 totals 15 residues. Trimming removed 3 bases from V and 6 bases from J; junction bases left unmatched: 7. Here the CDR3 DNA reads TGTGCCAGCAGCTTGGGGCGGGAGTCACCCGGGGAGCTGTTTTTT. Residues: CASSLGRESPGELFF.

The chain is built from TRBV5-4 and TRBJ1-1, with TRBD1 identical over 7 bases. This CDR3 has 13 residues. The germline gives CDR1 SGHNT, CDR2 YYREEE (reference sequence). The trim removed 4 bases at V and 7 bases at J, leaving 7 bases unmatched. CDR3 bases: TGTGCCAGCAGCCAAGGGGGCGGCGATGAAGCTTTCTTT. It specifies CASSQGGGDEAFF.

The chain carries TRBV6-5 and TRBJ1-2; a possible D gene is TRBD1 (5 bases). The CDR3 contains 14 residues. V dropped 3 bases and J dropped 7 bases, with 15 bases sitting between them. Germline CDR1 and CDR2: MNHEY and SVGAGI. The DNA for the CDR3 is TGTGCCAGCAGTTATATGGGGGGAGTAGGTGGCTACACCTTC. It translates to CASSYMGGVGGYTF.

The V and J genes are TRBV13 and TRBJ2-2; 7 bases agree with TRBD1. With 5 bases clipped from V and 5 bases from J, the junction kept 8 bases outside the gene matches. CDR3 length equals 15 residues. Germline CDR1 and CDR2: PRHDT and FYEKMQ (reference sequence). The CDR3 region has the DNA TGTGCCAGCAGCCCGGCGACAGGGCTGACCGGGGAGCTGTTTTTT. It encodes CASSPATGLTGELFF.

The rearrangement joins TRBV19 to TRBJ1-2, with 8 bases lining up with TRBD1. The CDR3 spans 17 residues. J gave up 4 bases and V 5 bases, and 15 bases lay outside the gene matches. CDR1 and CDR2 from the germline V gene are LNHDA and SQIVND (reference sequence). CDR3 sequence reads: CASSPNRGDSWTYGYTF. CDR3 in DNA: TGTGCCAGTAGTCCAAACAGGGGGGACTCGTGGACCTATGGCTACACCTTC.

The chain has TRBV7-3 and TRBJ2-2; D is unresolved. CDR3 size: 12 residues. V was cut by 2 bases and J by 6 bases, with 4 bases left in between. Germline V gives CDR1 SGHTA, CDR2 FQGTGA. This CDR3 reads CASSLGPGELFF. CDR3 nucleotides: TGTGCCAGCAGCTTAGGGCCCGGGGAGCTGTTTTTT.

The chain is built from TRBV9 and TRBJ2-1; D might be TRBD1 (7 bases). The CDR3 is 16 residues long. The germline V and J ends were trimmed by 1 base and 9 bases, with 20 bases remaining between them. Looked up from germline, CDR1 is SGDLS and CDR2 is YYNGEE. The CDR3 is CASSVNRGTSIGEQFF. CDR3 DNA sequence: TGTGCCAGCAGCGTAAACAGGGGTACTAGCATCGGTGAGCAGTTCTTC. Looking up the rest from reference TRBV9 and TRBJ2-1 gives the full variable domain: DSGVTQTPKHLITATGQRVTLRCSPRSGDLSVYWYQQSLDQGLQFLIQYYNGEERAKGNILERFSAQQFPDLHSELNLSSLELGDSALYFCASSVNRGTSIGEQFFGPGTRLTVL.

This rearrangement joins TRBV6-1 to TRBJ2-7; D gene unclear. V lost 4 bases and J lost 2, with 6 bases in between. CDR1 MNHNS and CDR2 SASEGT come from the germline V gene. The CDR3 has 12 amino acids. This CDR3 reads CASSVLTYEQYF. CDR3 nucleotides: TGTGCCAGCAGTGTCCTTACCTACGAGCAGTACTTC.

The chain combines TRBV18 with TRBJ2-2, with TRBD2 identical over 8 bases. In germline, CDR1 is KGHSH, CDR2 LQKENI. The CDR3 loop spans 17 amino acids. Trimming took 1 base from V and 0 from J; bases not matched to a gene: 4. The CDR3 sequence is CASSPLGGAANTGELFF. The CDR3 DNA reads TGTGCCAGCTCACCACTCGGGGGGGCAGCGAACACCGGGGAGCTGTTTTTT.

This clone showed up just a few times. The chain employs TRBV5-1 and TRBJ2-5, with 9 bases that match TRBD2. V shed 1 base, J shed 1 base, and the junction held 5 bases outside the gene matches. Germline CDR1 SGHRS, CDR2 YFSETQ. The CDR3 length is 16 residues. CDR3 sequence reads: CASSLSSSGIQETQYF. CDR3 nucleotides: TGCGCCAGCAGCTTGTCGTCTAGCGGGATCCAAGAGACCCAGTACTTC.

The chain couples TRBV27 to TRBJ1-2, with D maybe TRBD1 (6 bases). The germline V and J ends were trimmed by 3 bases and 7 bases, with 15 bases remaining between them. In germline, CDR1 is MNHEY, CDR2 SMNVEV (reference sequence). The CDR3 runs 14 residues. Here the CDR3 DNA reads TGTGCCAGCAGTTTCAGGAACAGGGTGGGTGGCTACACCTTC. It yields the protein CASSFRNRVGGYTF.

This chain connects TRBV6-1 to TRBJ2-7, with 10 positions matching TRBD1. Trimming at V came to 3 bases and at J to 3 bases, leaving 2 bases not matched to a gene. The CDR3 spans 14 residues. Germline lookup yields CDR1 MNHNS and CDR2 SASEGT. The CDR3 reads CASSEDRGIYEQYF. The CDR3 DNA reads as TGTGCCAGCAGTGAGGACAGGGGGATCTACGAGCAGTACTTC.

The gene calls are TRBV11-2 and TRBJ2-1; 7 bases agree with TRBD2. The CDR3 runs to 15 residues. With V trimmed by 4 bases and J by 4 bases, 7 bases remained unmatched. Germline lookup yields CDR1 SGHAT and CDR2 FQNNGV. In nucleotides, the CDR3 is TGTGCCAGCAGCTCGAGGACTAGTCTTTACAATGAGCAGTTCTTC. Encoded protein: CASSSRTSLYNEQFF. Full variable domain (outside the CDR3, taken from reference TRBV11-2 and TRBJ2-1): EAGVAQSPRYKIIEKRQSVAFWCNPISGHATLYWYQQILGQGPKLLIQFQNNGVVDDSQLPKDRFSAERLKGVDSTLKIQPAKLEDSAVYLCASSSRTSLYNEQFFGPGTRLTVL.